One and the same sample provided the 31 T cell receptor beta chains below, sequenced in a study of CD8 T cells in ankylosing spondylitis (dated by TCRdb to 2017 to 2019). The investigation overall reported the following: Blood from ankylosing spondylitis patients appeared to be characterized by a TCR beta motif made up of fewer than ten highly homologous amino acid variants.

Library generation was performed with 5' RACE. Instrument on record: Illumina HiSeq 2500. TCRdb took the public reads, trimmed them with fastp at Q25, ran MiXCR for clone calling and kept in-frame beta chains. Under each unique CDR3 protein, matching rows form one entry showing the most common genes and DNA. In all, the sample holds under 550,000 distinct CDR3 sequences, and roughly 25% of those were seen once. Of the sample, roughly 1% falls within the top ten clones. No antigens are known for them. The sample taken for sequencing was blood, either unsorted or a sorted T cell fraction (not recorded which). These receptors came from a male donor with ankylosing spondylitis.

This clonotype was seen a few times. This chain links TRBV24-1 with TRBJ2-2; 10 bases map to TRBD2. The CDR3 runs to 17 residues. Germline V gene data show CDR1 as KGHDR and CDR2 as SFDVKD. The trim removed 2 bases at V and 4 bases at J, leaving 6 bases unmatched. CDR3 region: CATSDSSGRTFTGELFF. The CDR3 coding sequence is TGTGCCACCAGTGATTCTAGCGGGAGAACTTTCACCGGGGAGCTGTTTTTT.

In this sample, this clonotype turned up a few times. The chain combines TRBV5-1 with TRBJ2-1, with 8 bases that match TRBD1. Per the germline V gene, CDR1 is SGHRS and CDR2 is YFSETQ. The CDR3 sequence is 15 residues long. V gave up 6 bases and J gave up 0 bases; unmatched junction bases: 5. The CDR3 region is CASTLGQGSYNEQFF. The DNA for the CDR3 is TGCGCCAGCACCCTAGGACAGGGCTCCTACAATGAGCAGTTCTTC.

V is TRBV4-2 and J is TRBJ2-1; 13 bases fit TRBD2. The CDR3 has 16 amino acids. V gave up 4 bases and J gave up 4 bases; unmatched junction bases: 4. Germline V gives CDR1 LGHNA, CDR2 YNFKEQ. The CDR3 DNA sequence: TGTGCCAGCAGCCCGGGGACTAGCGGGATTTACAATGAGCAGTTCTTC. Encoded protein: CASSPGTSGIYNEQFF.

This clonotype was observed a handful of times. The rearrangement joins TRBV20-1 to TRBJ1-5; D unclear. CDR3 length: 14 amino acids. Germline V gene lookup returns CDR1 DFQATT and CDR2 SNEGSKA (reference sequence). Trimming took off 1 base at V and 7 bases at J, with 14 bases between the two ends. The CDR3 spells CSARGLGGRQPQHF. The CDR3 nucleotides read TGCAGTGCTAGAGGGTTGGGAGGCCGGCAGCCCCAGCATTTT.

CDR3 sequence (DNA): TGTGCCAGCAGCTTAAAAGGGACTAGCGGACTCCAAGAGACCCAGTACTTC. Translation gives CASSLKGTSGLQETQYF. The genes are TRBV11-2 and TRBJ2-5; TRBD2 agrees at 11 bases. Germline-derived CDR1 and CDR2 are SGHAT and FQNNGV. This CDR3 has 17 residues. V shed 2 bases, J shed 1 base, and the junction held 6 bases outside the gene matches.

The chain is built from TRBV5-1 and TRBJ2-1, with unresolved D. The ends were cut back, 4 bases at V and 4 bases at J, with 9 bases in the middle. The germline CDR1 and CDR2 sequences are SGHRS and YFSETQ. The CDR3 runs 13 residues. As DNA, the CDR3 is TGCGCCAGCAGCCGCCTGAAGTACAATGAGCAGTTCTTC. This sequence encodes CASSRLKYNEQFF.

The CDR3: CARIAGDRATDTQYF. For the CDR3, the DNA is TGTGCCAGGATTGCGGGGGACAGGGCCACAGATACGCAGTATTTT. The chain employs TRBV2 and TRBJ2-3; TRBD1 matches 9 bases. The CDR3 runs to 15 residues. Unmatched junction bases numbered 9, after V lost 9 bases and J lost 2 bases. CDR1 and CDR2 from the germline V gene are SNHLY and FYNNEI.

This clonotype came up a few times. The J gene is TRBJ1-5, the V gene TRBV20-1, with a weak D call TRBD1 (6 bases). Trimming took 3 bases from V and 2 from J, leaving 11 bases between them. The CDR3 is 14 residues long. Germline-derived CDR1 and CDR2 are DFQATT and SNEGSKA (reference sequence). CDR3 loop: CSASIRTGNQPQHF. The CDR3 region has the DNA TGCAGTGCTAGTATCCGGACAGGCAATCAGCCCCAGCATTTT.

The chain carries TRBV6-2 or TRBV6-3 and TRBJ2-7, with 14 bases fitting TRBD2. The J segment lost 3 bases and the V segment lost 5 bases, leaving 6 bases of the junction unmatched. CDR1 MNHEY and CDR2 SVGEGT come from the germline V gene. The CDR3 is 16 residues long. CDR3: CASSPRGTSGSYEQYV. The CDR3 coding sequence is TGTGCCAGCAGTCCTCGAGGGACTAGCGGGAGCTACGAGCAGTACGTC.

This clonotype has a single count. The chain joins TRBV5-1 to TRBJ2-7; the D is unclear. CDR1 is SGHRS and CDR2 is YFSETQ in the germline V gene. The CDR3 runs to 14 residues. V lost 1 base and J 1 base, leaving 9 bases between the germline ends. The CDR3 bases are TGCGCCAGCAGCTTGAACCCGGCTTCCTACGAGCAGTACTTC. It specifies CASSLNPASYEQYF.

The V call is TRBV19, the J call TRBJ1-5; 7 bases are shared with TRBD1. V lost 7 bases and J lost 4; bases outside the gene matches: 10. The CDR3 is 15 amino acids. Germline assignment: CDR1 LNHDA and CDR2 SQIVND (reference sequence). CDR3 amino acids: CASTTRGLGNQPQHF. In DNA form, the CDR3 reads TGTGCCAGTACCACTAGGGGGCTTGGGAATCAGCCCCAGCATTTT. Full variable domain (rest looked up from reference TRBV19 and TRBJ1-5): DGGITQSPKYLFRKEGQNVTLSCEQNLNHDAMYWYRQDPGQGLRLIYYSQIVNDFQKGDIAEGYSVSREKKESFPLTVTSAQKNPTAFYLCASTTRGLGNQPQHFGDGTRLSIL.

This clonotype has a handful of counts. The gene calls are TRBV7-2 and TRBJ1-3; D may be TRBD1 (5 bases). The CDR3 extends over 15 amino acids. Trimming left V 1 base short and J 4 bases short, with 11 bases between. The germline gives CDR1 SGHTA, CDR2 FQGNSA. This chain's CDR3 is CASSLEGLWGNTIYF. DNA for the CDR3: TGTGCCAGCAGCTTAGAGGGGCTGTGGGGAAACACCATATATTTT.

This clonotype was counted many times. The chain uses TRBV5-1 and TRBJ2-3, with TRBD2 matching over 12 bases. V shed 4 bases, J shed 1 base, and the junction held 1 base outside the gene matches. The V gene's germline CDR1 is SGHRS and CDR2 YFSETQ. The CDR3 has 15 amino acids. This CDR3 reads CASSRLAGGTDTQYF. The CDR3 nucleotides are TGCGCCAGCAGCAGACTAGCGGGAGGCACAGATACGCAGTATTTT.

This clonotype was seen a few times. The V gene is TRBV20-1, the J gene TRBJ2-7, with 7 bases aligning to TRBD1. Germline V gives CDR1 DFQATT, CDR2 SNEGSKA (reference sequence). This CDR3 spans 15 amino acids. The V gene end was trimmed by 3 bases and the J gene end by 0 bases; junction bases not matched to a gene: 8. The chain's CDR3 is CSASKGTDLSYEQYF. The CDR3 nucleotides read TGCAGTGCTAGTAAGGGGACAGACCTCTCCTACGAGCAGTACTTC.

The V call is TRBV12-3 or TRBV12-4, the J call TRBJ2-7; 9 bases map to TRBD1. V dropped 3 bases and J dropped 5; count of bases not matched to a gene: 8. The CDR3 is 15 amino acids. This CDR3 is CASSFALDRGNEQYV. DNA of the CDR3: TGTGCCAGCAGTTTTGCACTCGACAGGGGGAACGAGCAGTACGTC.

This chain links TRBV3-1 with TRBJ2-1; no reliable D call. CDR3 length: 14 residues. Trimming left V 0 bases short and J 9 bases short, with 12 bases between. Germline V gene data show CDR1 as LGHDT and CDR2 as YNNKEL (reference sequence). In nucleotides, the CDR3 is TGTGCCAGCAGCCAAGAACCGAGTTCCGGTGAGCAGTTCTTC. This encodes CASSQEPSSGEQFF.

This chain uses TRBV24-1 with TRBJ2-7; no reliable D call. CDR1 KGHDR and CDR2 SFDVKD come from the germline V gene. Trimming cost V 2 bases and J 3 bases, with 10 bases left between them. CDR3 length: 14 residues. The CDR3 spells CATSDSSINYEQYF. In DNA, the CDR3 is TGTGCCACCAGTGATTCATCTATCAACTACGAGCAGTACTTC.

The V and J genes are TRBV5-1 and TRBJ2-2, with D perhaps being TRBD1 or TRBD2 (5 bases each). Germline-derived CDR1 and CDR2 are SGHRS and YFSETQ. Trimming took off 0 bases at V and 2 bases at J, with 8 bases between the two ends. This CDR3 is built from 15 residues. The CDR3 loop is CASSLARDNTGELFF. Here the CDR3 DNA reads TGCGCCAGCAGCTTGGCAAGGGACAACACCGGGGAGCTGTTTTTT.

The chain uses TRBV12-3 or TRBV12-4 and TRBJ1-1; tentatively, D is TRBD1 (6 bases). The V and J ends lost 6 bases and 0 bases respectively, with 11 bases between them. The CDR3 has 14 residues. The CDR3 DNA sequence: TGTGCCAGCAGCGGACAGTTTATGAACACTGAAGCTTTCTTT. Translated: CASSGQFMNTEAFF.

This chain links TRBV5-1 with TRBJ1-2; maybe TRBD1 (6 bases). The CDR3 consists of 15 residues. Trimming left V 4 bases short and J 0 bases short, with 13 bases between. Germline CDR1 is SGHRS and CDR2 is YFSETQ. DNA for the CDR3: TGCGCCAGCAGCATGGATGGACAGACTAACTATGGCTACACCTTC. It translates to CASSMDGQTNYGYTF.

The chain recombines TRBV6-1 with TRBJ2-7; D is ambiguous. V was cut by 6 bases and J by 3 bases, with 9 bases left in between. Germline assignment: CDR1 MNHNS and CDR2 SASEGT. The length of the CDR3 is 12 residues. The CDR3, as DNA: TGTGCCAGCAGGGGGAACCTCTACGAGCAGTACTTC. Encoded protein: CASRGNLYEQYF.

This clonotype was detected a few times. The CDR3 DNA is TGTGCCAGCAGCTTGACAGGAATCTCTGGGGCCAACGTCCTGACTTTC. Protein product: CASSLTGISGANVLTF. The rearrangement uses TRBV5-5 and TRBJ2-6; TRBD1 might be the D (5 bases). V was pared by 1 base and J by 0 bases, with 8 bases between. The CDR3 runs to 16 residues. The germline V gene encodes CDR1 SGHKS and CDR2 YYEKEE (reference sequence).

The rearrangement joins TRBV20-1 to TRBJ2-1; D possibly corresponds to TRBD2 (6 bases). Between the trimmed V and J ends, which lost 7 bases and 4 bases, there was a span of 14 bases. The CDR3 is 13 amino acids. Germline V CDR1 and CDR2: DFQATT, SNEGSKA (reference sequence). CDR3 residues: CSVGRGGYNEQFF. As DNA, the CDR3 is TGCAGTGTTGGACGGGGAGGATACAATGAGCAGTTCTTC.

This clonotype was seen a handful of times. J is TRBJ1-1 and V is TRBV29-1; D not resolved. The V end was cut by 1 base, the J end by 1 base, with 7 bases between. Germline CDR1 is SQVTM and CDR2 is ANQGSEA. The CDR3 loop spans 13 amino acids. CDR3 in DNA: TGCAGCGTTGAAGGGTTTGGGAACACTGAAGCTTTCTTT. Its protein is CSVEGFGNTEAFF.

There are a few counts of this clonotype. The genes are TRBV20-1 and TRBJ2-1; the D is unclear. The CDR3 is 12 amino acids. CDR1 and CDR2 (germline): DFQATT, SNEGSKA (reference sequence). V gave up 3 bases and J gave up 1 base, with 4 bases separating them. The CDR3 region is CSASASYNEQFF. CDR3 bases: TGCAGTGCTAGCGCTTCCTACAATGAGCAGTTCTTC.

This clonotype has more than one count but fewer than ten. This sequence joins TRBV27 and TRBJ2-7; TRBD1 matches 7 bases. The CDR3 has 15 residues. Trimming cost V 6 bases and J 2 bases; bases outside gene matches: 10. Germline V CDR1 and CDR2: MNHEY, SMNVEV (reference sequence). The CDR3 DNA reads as TGTGCCAGCAGCCCGAACAGGGGACGGACCTACGAGCAGTACTTC. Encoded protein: CASSPNRGRTYEQYF.

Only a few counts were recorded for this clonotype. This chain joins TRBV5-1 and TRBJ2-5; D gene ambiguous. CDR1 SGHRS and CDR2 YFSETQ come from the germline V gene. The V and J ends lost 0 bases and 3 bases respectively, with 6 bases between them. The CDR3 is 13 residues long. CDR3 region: CASSLVPEETQYF. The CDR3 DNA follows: TGCGCCAGCAGCTTGGTTCCGGAAGAGACCCAGTACTTC. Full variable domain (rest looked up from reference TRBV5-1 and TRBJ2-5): KAGVTQTPRYLIKTRGQQVTLSCSPISGHRSVSWYQQTPGQGLQFLFEYFSETQRNKGNFPGRFSGRQFSNSRSEMNVSTLELGDSALYLCASSLVPEETQYFGPGTRLLVL.

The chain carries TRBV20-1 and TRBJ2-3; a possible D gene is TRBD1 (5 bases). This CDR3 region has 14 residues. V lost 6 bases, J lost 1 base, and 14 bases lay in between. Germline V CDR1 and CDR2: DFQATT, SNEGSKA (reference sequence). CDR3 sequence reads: CSATGGRGTDTQYF. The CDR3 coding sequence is TGCAGTGCCACGGGTGGCAGGGGCACAGATACGCAGTATTTT.

CDR3 DNA sequence: TGTGCCACCAGCAGAGATTCGGAATATGGCTACACCTTC. Its translation: CATSRDSEYGYTF. The rearrangement links TRBV15 to TRBJ1-2; no reliable D call. The germline V and J ends were trimmed by 0 bases and 5 bases, with 7 bases remaining between them. The CDR3 has 13 amino acids. Germline V lookup: CDR1 LNHNV, CDR2 YYDKDF (reference sequence).

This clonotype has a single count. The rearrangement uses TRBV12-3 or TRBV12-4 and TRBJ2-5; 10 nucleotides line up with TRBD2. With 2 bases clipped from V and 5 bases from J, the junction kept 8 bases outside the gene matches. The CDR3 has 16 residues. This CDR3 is CASSLSGRARRETQYF. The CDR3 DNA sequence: TGTGCCAGCAGTTTAAGCGGGAGGGCCAGGAGGGAGACCCAGTACTTC.

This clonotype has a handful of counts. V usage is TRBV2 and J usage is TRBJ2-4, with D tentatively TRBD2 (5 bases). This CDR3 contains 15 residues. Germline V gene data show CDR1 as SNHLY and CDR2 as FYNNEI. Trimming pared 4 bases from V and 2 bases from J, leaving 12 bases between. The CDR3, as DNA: TGTGCCAGCAGTGCGGCCCGGGGTACCAAAAACATTCAGTACTTC. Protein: CASSAARGTKNIQYF.